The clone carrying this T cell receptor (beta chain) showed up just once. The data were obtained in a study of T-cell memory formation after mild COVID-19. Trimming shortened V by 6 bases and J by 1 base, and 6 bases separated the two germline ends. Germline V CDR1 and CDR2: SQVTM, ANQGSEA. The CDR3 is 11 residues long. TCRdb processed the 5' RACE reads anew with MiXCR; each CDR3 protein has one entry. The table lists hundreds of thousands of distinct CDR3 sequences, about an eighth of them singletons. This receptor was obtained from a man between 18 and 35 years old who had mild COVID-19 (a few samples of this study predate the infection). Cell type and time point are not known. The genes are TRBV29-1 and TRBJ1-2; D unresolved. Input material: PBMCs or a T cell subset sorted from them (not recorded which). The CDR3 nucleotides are TGCAGCGTAATGGATAACTATGGCTACACCTTC. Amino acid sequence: CSVMDNYGYTF.